The sequence of this TCR beta chain was determined in a study of blood T cell repertoires in COVID-19. In this sample, this clone turned up once. The same CDR3 can be traced to other DNA sequences in this sample. The CDR3 sequence is 13 residues long. Trimming stripped 0 bases from V and 4 bases from J, with 7 bases between. The germline CDR1 and CDR2 sequences are SGDLS and YYNGEE. TCRdb keeps only in-frame clones here, not all; method: immunoSEQ multiplex PCR. There are some 220,000 clones in the sample; approximately 86% occur only once, and roughly 1.3% lies in the top ten. The TCR comes from a woman in her twenties or thirties with COVID-19, enrolled during active disease. V is TRBV9 and J is TRBJ2-5; TRBD1 is a possible D gene (5 bases). Material: peripheral blood. Here the CDR3 DNA reads TGTGCCAGCAGCGTAGATAGGGGAGAGACCCAGTACTTC. Amino acid sequence: CASSVDRGETQYF.